This TCR beta chain was observed in a study of blood T cell repertoires in COVID-19. Whole-study context: In each case, the material was cDNA or gDNA derived from T cells, B-cell-depleted T cells, or PBMCs.

Germline CDR1 and CDR2: ENHRY and SYGVKD. The V end lost 0 bases, the J end lost 3 bases, and 11 bases lay between the germline ends. The length of the CDR3 is 16 residues. Data came from immunoSEQ multiplex PCR; TCRdb stores just in-frame clones and leaves some out. The sample holds 210,000 or so clones, approximately 82% seen once. The receptor's source is a man aged 50 to 60 with active or convalescent COVID-19. Input material: peripheral blood. This sequence joins TRBV10-3 and TRBJ1-4, with D unresolved. CDR3 region: CAISESRFAANEKLFF. CDR3 sequence (DNA): TGTGCCATCAGTGAGTCTAGGTTTGCGGCTAATGAAAAACTGTTTTTT.